The T cell receptor (beta chain) under discussion was sequenced for a study of OX40 agonist ivuxolimab in advanced cancers. The study's findings and limits: Expanded clones were, on average, more numerous among CD8+ T cells than CD4+.

J was trimmed by 6 bases and V by 3 bases; bases with no gene match: 11. Per the germline V gene, CDR1 is SGHRS and CDR2 is YFSETQ. The CDR3 has 15 amino acids. On this clone: Its cognate antigen is unknown.

This table comes from immunoSEQ multiplex PCR, and its TCRdb copy is limited to in-frame clones, with some not included. The sample lists tens of thousands of clones; about three quarters were seen once. The starting material was CD4+ or CD8+ T cells sorted from blood, obtained in a trial of the OX40 agonist ivuxolimab. This receptor was identified in an adult with an advanced solid tumor such as melanoma, head and neck, liver or kidney cancer. This chain connects TRBV5-1 to TRBJ1-2; TRBD1 matches at 7 bases. Written as DNA, the CDR3 is TGCGCCAGCAGCTCAGACAGGGCTGGGCCACATGGCTACACCTTC. It is translated as CASSSDRAGPHGYTF.